These 21 T cell receptor beta chains were all obtained from the same sample, sequenced in a study of T cells after yellow fever vaccination. MiXCR was run by TCRdb on the 5' RACE reads, yielding one entry per CDR3 protein. The sample yields about 300,000 distinct CDR3 sequences, around 7% seen once. The source was PBMCs, collected roughly 45 days after the first yellow fever vaccination. All receptors derive from a man aged 18-30 years who received the YFV17D yellow fever vaccine.

There are a few counts of this clonotype. The chain links TRBV12-3 or TRBV12-4 to TRBJ2-3; 10 nucleotides align to TRBD1. Unmatched junction bases numbered 6, after V lost 4 bases and J lost 2 bases. The CDR3 is 16 amino acids. CDR3 sequence: CASSSPGQGTTDTQYF. In DNA, the CDR3 is TGTGCCAGCAGTTCGCCGGGACAGGGGACCACAGATACGCAGTATTTT.

At least ten counts were recorded for this clonotype. V gene TRBV10-2 combines with J gene TRBJ2-1, with D uncertain. This CDR3 region has 12 residues. Per the germline V gene, CDR1 is WSHSY and CDR2 is SAAADI. Trimming took 4 bases from V and 9 from J, leaving 10 bases between them. CDR3 in DNA: TGCGCCAGCAGTGCTGGTTATGTTGAGCAGTTCTTC. Its protein is CASSAGYVEQFF.

This clonotype showed up many times. The chain uses TRBV4-3 and TRBJ2-2; 7 bases are shared with TRBD1. After removal of 4 bases from V and 7 bases from J, the junction contained 9 bases not matched to a gene. The CDR3 sequence is 15 residues long. Looked up from germline, CDR1 is LGHNA and CDR2 is YSLEER. The CDR3 bases are TGCGCCAGCAGCCCCACAGGGGTGCGTAACGGGGAGCTGTTTTTT. This translates into CASSPTGVRNGELFF.

This clonotype was observed at least ten times. J is TRBJ2-7 and V is TRBV7-2; TRBD1 might be the D (6 bases). The germline V and J ends were trimmed by 7 bases and 4 bases, with 20 bases remaining between them. In germline, CDR1 is SGHTA, CDR2 FQGNSA. The CDR3 is 15 amino acids. CDR3 residues: CASTLIVRGGYEQYF. The CDR3, as DNA: TGTGCCAGCACACTCATCGTTAGAGGGGGTTACGAGCAGTACTTC.

V is TRBV5-1 and J is TRBJ2-1; D is perhaps TRBD2 (6 bases). This CDR3 is 14 amino acids long. With 4 bases removed from V and 4 bases from J, the gap between germline ends came to 12 bases. CDR1 and CDR2 (germline): SGHRS, YFSETQ. The CDR3 protein is CASSRMAGYNEQFF. The DNA of the CDR3 is TGCGCCAGCAGCCGCATGGCGGGGTACAATGAGCAGTTCTTC.

This sequence joins TRBV2 and TRBJ2-1, with D possibly being TRBD1 (7 bases). The CDR3 contains 14 residues. The V end lost 4 bases, the J end lost 3 bases, and 10 bases lay between the germline ends. Germline V gene data show CDR1 as SNHLY and CDR2 as FYNNEI. The CDR3 DNA follows: TGTGCCAGCAGTGTCCAGGGGGGCTACAATGAGCAGTTCTTC. Protein: CASSVQGGYNEQFF. Based on the CDR3 plus reference TRBV2 and TRBJ2-1, the full variable domain is EPEVTQTPSHQVTQMGQEVILRCVPISNHLYFYWYRQILGQKVEFLVSFYNNEISEKSEIFDDQFSVERPDGSNFTLKIRSTKLEDSAMYFCASSVQGGYNEQFFGPGTRLTVL.

This clonotype was found a few times. The rearrangement uses TRBV20-1 and TRBJ2-7; TRBD1 might be the D (5 bases). V lost 3 bases to trimming and J lost 3 bases, with 15 bases between them. The CDR3 length is 14 residues. Germline V gene data show CDR1 as DFQATT and CDR2 as SNEGSKA (reference sequence). The chain's CDR3 is CSARPAGLDYEQYF. The CDR3 bases are TGCAGTGCTAGGCCCGCAGGGTTGGACTACGAGCAGTACTTC.

The CDR3, as DNA: TGTGCCACCAGTGATCCTCCGGGACAAGTGCAGTTCTTC. Translated, it gives CATSDPPGQVQFF. The chain has TRBV24-1 and TRBJ2-1, with a possible D match to TRBD1 (6 bases). The germline V gene has CDR1 KGHDR and CDR2 SFDVKD. Trimming stripped 3 bases from V and 12 bases from J, with 14 bases between. The CDR3 runs 13 residues.

This clonotype appeared many times. The rearrangement links TRBV7-9 to TRBJ1-2; D gene uncertain. V lost 1 base to trimming and J lost 2 bases, with 8 bases between them. This CDR3 is built from 14 residues. The germline V gene has CDR1 SEHNR and CDR2 FQNEAQ (reference sequence). The DNA for the CDR3 is TGTGCCAGCAGCTTAGGTACAGAGAACTATGGCTACACCTTC. This gives the protein CASSLGTENYGYTF.

This clonotype was observed many times. V usage is TRBV5-1 and J usage is TRBJ2-3, with D possibly matching TRBD2 (7 bases). The V end lost 7 bases, the J end lost 1 base, and 10 bases lay between the germline ends. Germline CDR1 SGHRS, CDR2 YFSETQ. This CDR3 comprises 13 residues. The CDR3: CASAGARTDTQYF. The CDR3 region has the DNA TGCGCCAGCGCGGGGGCCCGCACAGATACGCAGTATTTT.

This clonotype was seen ten or more times. J is TRBJ2-1 and V is TRBV5-5; 10 nucleotides align to TRBD1. The CDR3 extends over 15 amino acids. V gave up 3 bases and J gave up 8 bases; unmatched junction bases: 8. The germline V gene has CDR1 SGHKS and CDR2 YYEKEE (reference sequence). Here the CDR3 reads CASSSEDRGSDEQFF. CDR3 coding DNA: TGTGCCAGCAGCTCGGAGGACAGGGGGAGCGATGAGCAGTTCTTC.

In DNA, the CDR3 is TGTGCCAGCCAAGGACAGGGGGACGCACCCCTCCACTTT. This translates into CASQGQGDAPLHF. The V gene is TRBV2, the J gene TRBJ1-6; 10 bases align to TRBD1. Germline values: CDR1 SNHLY, CDR2 FYNNEI. V lost 8 bases, J lost 11 bases, and 6 bases stayed unmatched. The CDR3 loop spans 13 amino acids.

The table lists this clonotype with a few counts. The chain employs TRBV18 and TRBJ2-7, with D perhaps assigned TRBD1 or TRBD2 (5 bases each). The CDR3 extends over 14 amino acids. Trimming left V 2 bases short and J 5 bases short, with 13 bases between. Germline V gene data show CDR1 as KGHSH and CDR2 as LQKENI. CDR3 protein: CASSPKRGVDEQYF. The DNA of the CDR3 is TGTGCCAGCTCACCAAAGCGAGGGGTAGACGAGCAGTACTTC.

This clonotype was seen only a few times. The J gene is TRBJ2-1, the V gene TRBV11-2; no reliable D call. The V gene lost 5 bases and the J gene lost 10 bases, with 18 bases spanning the gap. Germline assignment: CDR1 SGHAT and CDR2 FQNNGV. The CDR3 is 14 amino acids. In DNA, the CDR3 is TGTGCCAGCAGCGGGTGGACGGCCCGTAGGGAGCAGTTCTTC. Translating it yields CASSGWTARREQFF.

This clonotype was counted ten times or more. The chain links TRBV4-3 to TRBJ2-3; D perhaps matches TRBD2 (7 bases). V was shortened by 4 bases and J by 0 bases, with 11 bases between the two germline ends. The CDR3 loop spans 15 amino acids. Looked up from germline, CDR1 is LGHNA and CDR2 is YSLEER. The CDR3 bases are TGCGCCAGCAGCCCTAGGGGGGGTAGCACAGATACGCAGTATTTT. Translating gives CASSPRGGSTDTQYF.

With regard to this clonotype: A much larger clone sits a single nucleotide away, making a read error possible. CDR3 coding DNA: TGCGCCAGCAGCAGGGAACAAACCCCGTACAATGAGCAGTACTTC. Amino acid sequence: CASSREQTPYNEQYF. The chain recombines TRBV5-1 with TRBJ2-1; D gene uncertain. The DNA end lines up better with TRBJ2-7; the J call may be wrong. Germline CDR1 reads SGHRS; CDR2 reads YFSETQ. The CDR3 spans 15 residues.

This clonotype was seen more than once but under ten times. The chain is built from TRBV7-2 and TRBJ2-1; maybe TRBD1 (6 bases). The CDR3 totals 16 residues. Germline V gives CDR1 SGHTA, CDR2 FQGNSA. Trimming pared 5 bases from V and 4 bases from J, leaving 18 bases between. As DNA, the CDR3 is TGTGCCAGCAGCCTAGGGTCAGGGGCGGGTTACAATGAGCAGTTCTTC. This codes for CASSLGSGAGYNEQFF.

The gene calls are TRBV29-1 and TRBJ2-3, with 9 nucleotides matching TRBD2. The J segment lost 1 base and the V segment lost 5 bases, leaving 4 bases of the junction unmatched. Germline V gene data show CDR1 as SQVTM and CDR2 as ANQGSEA. This CDR3 has 14 residues. This chain's CDR3 is CSVKAGGRTDTQYF. The CDR3, as DNA: TGCAGCGTTAAAGCGGGGGGCCGCACAGATACGCAGTATTTT.

This clonotype has a handful of counts. The chain uses TRBV10-3 and TRBJ1-5; D is ambiguous. There are 13 residues in the CDR3. The V gene's germline CDR1 is ENHRY and CDR2 SYGVKD. V was trimmed by 1 base and J by 6 bases, leaving 7 bases between them. CDR3 sequence (DNA): TGTGCCATCAGTGAGTGGAAGGGTCAGCCCCAGCATTTT. This codes for CAISEWKGQPQHF.

The gene calls are TRBV5-5 and TRBJ2-2; no clear D gene. Germline V gene sequence: CDR1 SGHKS, CDR2 YYEKEE (reference sequence). The CDR3 is made up of 16 amino acids. Deletions cut 1 base from V and 3 bases from J, with 13 bases between. The CDR3 loop is CASSLRLGSDTGELFF. CDR3 sequence (DNA): TGTGCCAGCAGCTTGCGTCTGGGCTCCGACACCGGGGAGCTGTTTTTT.

This clonotype has more than one count but fewer than ten. This rearrangement joins TRBV3-1 to TRBJ1-1; D not resolved. The germline V and J ends were trimmed by 2 bases and 3 bases, with 13 bases remaining between them. The germline CDR1 and CDR2 sequences are LGHDT and YNNKEL (reference sequence). The CDR3 is made up of 15 amino acids. CDR3 in DNA: TGTGCCAGCAGCCAACCAGGACCGTTGGACACTGAAGCTTTCTTT. Translating gives CASSQPGPLDTEAFF. The full variable domain, with the rest looked up from reference TRBV3-1 and TRBJ1-1, is DTAVSQTPKYLVTQMGNDKSIKCEQNLGHDTMYWYKQDSKKFLKIMFSYNNKELIINETVPNRFSPKSPDKAHLNLHINSLELGDSAVYFCASSQPGPLDTEAFFGQGTRLTVV.